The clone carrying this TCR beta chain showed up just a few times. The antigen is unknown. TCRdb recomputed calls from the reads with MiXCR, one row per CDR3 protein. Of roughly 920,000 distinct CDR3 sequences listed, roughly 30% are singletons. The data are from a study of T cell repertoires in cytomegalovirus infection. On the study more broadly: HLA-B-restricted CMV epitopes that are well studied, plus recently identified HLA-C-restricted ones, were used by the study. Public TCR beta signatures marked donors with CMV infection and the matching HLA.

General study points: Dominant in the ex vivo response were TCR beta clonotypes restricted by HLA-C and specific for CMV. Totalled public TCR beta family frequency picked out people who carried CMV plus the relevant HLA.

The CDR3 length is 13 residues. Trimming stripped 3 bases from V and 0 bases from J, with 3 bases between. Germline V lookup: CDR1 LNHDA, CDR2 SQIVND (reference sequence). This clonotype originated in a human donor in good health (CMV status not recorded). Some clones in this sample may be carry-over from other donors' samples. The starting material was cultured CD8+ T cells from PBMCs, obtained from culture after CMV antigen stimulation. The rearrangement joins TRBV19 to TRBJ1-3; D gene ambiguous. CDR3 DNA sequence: TGTGCCAGTAGTATTGACTCTGGAAACACCATATATTTT. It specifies CASSIDSGNTIYF.